This T cell receptor beta chain was obtained from a study of T cells in Graves' hyperthyroidism and ophthalmopathy. Findings and caveats of the study: Most thyroid-expanded clonotypes above 0.001 were also found in blood.

TCR beta CDR3 region amplification was performed from RNA transcripts. A first-round RT-PCR of the TCR CDR3 used the HTBI primer set. TCRdb re-analysed the multiplex PCR reads in MiXCR, keeping a single row per CDR3 protein. The table records hundreds of thousands of distinct CDR3 sequences, 14% of them present only once. V lost 1 base and J 2 bases, leaving 6 bases between the germline ends. The CDR3 extends over 14 amino acids. Diagnosing involved the use of clinical symptoms, serum thyroxine and TRAb, thyroid ultrasound and orbital computed tomography. This clonotype showed up many times. No antigen is known for it.

The sequenced sample was blood. This clonotype was sampled from a woman aged 18-30 years with Graves' hyperthyroidism. The V and J genes are TRBV12-3 or TRBV12-4 and TRBJ1-5, with D unresolved. For the CDR3, the DNA is TGTGCCAGCAGTTTAGACAGTCGCAATCAGCCCCAGCATTTT. Translated: CASSLDSRNQPQHF.